Listed below are T cell receptor beta chains from one sample, sequenced in a study of immune evolution from preneoplasia to lung adenocarcinoma. Using immunoSEQ multiplex PCR, the repertoire was profiled, and TCRdb retains in-frame clones only, with some absent. This sample yields about 7,900 clones, of which over 75% are seen a single time; about 7% belongs to the top ten. The source material was FFPE adjacent normal lung tissue. These receptor sequences come from a person aged 65-85 years with lung adenocarcinoma. Each CDR3 is given with its conserved first and last residue. The D gene is left open where the match is weak. Not all rows give a size; the values are once, few, many and, for expanded clones, a class.

v_call,clone_size,d_call,j_call,cdr3_nt,cdr3_aa
TRBV30,few,NA,TRBJ2-1,TGTGCCTGGAAATTTCGGCATTTCAATGAGCAGTTCTTC,CAWKFRHFNEQFF
TRBV19,NA,TRBD1,TRBJ2-2,TGTGCCAGTAGTATTCGAAGAGACAGGGTCACCCGCGGCGGGGAGCTGTTTTTT,CASSIRRDRVTRGGELFF
TRBV6-1,NA,NA,TRBJ1-5,TGTGCCAGCAGTGAACAGGTGCACCCTACACAAGGGCCCCAGCATTTT,CASSEQVHPTQGPQHF
TRBV7-9,NA,NA,TRBJ2-7,TGTGCCAGCAGCTTAGCGGGGGCCAGGGGAGTTTGGTCCTACGAGCAGTACTTC,CASSLAGARGVWSYEQYF
TRBV30,NA,NA,TRBJ1-2,TGTGCCTGGAGTGTATGGCAGGGGATGGGTGGCTACACCTTC,CAWSVWQGMGGYTF
TRBV18,once,NA,TRBJ2-4,TGTGCCAGCTCACCGGCTAGCACCCAAGACATTCAGTACTTC,CASSPASTQDIQYF
TRBV27,NA,NA,TRBJ2-1,TGTGCCAGCAGTCCAAGCTCTAGCGTTAGCTCCTACAATGAGCAGTTCTTC,CASSPSSSVSSYNEQFF
TRBV5-4,once,TRBD2,TRBJ2-5,TGTGCCAGCAGCCCTCCGGTGGGCGGGGGTGGGGAGACCCAGTACTTC,CASSPPVGGGGETQYF
TRBV9,once,NA,TRBJ1-1,TGTGCCAGCAGCGTAACCGGGACGAACACTGAAGCTTTCTTT,CASSVTGTNTEAFF
TRBV5-1,NA,NA,TRBJ2-7,TGCGCCAGCAGCACATCCTACGAGCAGTACTTC,CASSTSYEQYF
TRBV5-4,NA,NA,TRBJ1-1,TGTGCCAGCAGCTTGGCCAGGCAGGGTGGCACTGAAGCTTTCTTT,CASSLARQGGTEAFF
TRBV28,few,NA,TRBJ1-5,TGTGCCAGCAGTTTATCTGGACCTGGCAATCAGCCCCAGCATTTT,CASSLSGPGNQPQHF
TRBV5-5,NA,NA,TRBJ1-3,TGTGCCAGCAGCTTGGGGCGTCAATCCTATCGGAACACCATATATTTT,CASSLGRQSYRNTIYF
TRBV4-2,NA,NA,TRBJ2-3,TGTGCCAGCAGCTTAACCGGCGGAAGCACAGATACGCAGTATTTT,CASSLTGGSTDTQYF
TRBV9,few,NA,TRBJ1-2,TGTGCCAGCAGCGAGGAGGCTACAGGGAATGCCTATGGCTACACCTTC,CASSEEATGNAYGYTF
TRBV4-2,NA,NA,TRBJ2-2,TGTGCCAGCAGCCAAGACCTAAAGGGTAGCTGGGCCGGGGAGCTGTTTTTT,CASSQDLKGSWAGELFF
TRBV7-2,NA,TRBD2,TRBJ2-3,TGTGCCAGCAGTTTCCCCGGAGTGGGCGGGGGGGCAAGAGATACGCAGTATTTT,CASSFPGVGGGARDTQYF
TRBV27,few,TRBD2,TRBJ2-3,TGTGCCAGCAGTACCGCGGGAGGCCCAGATACGCAGTATTTT,CASSTAGGPDTQYF
TRBV11-2,NA,TRBD1,TRBJ1-2,TGTGCCAGCAGCTTGACAGGGGGCGGCTACACCTTC,CASSLTGGGYTF
TRBV6-5,NA,NA,TRBJ1-2,TGTGCCAGCAGTTACTCGAAGGCCTCAGCCTATGGCTACACCTTC,CASSYSKASAYGYTF
TRBV11-2,NA,NA,TRBJ1-1,TGTGCCAGCAGCTTAGGGAACGGAAACACTGAAGCTTTCTTT,CASSLGNGNTEAFF
TRBV20-1,NA,NA,TRBJ1-6,TGCAGTGCTGAGTCACAAACACCCCTCCACTTT,CSAESQTPLHF
TRBV10-3,NA,NA,TRBJ2-5,TGTGCCATCAGTGAGCTTTCGGGACACCAAGAGACCCAGTACTTC,CAISELSGHQETQYF
TRBV4-2,NA,NA,TRBJ2-7,TGTGCCAGCAGCCAAGATCTTGGTAGCGTGACCACCTACGAGCAGTACTTC,CASSQDLGSVTTYEQYF
TRBV15,NA,TRBD2,TRBJ2-5,TGTGCCACCAGCAGAGGGGCAGAGGCACTAGCGACACAAGAGACCCAGTACTTC,CATSRGAEALATQETQYF
TRBV5-6,NA,NA,TRBJ1-4,TGTGCCAGCAGCTTATTGACAGATTCGGCAACTAATGAAAAACTGTTTTTT,CASSLLTDSATNEKLFF
TRBV4-1,NA,NA,TRBJ2-7,TGCGCCAGCAGCCAGCTTGTACGGGGGCGCCGCCACGAGCAGTACTTC,CASSQLVRGRRHEQYF
TRBV28,few,NA,TRBJ2-2,TGTGCCAGCAGTTTAGCCGTACGGGGCGGGGAGCTGTTTTTT,CASSLAVRGGELFF
TRBV29-1,NA,TRBD1,TRBJ2-6,TGCAGCGTGAGGGGGCTCTCTGGGGCCAACGTCCTGACTTTC,CSVRGLSGANVLTF
TRBV29-1,NA,NA,TRBJ1-2,TGCAGCGTTAACGAATCACAGGGAACCTTC,CSVNESQGTF
TRBV7-9,few,TRBD2,TRBJ2-1,TGTGCCAGCAGCTTAGTGACGGGACTAGCGGCCAATGAGCAGTTCTTC,CASSLVTGLAANEQFF
TRBV5-5,NA,TRBD2,TRBJ2-7,TGTGCCAGCAGCTTGGGCGGGGGTCCCTACGAGCAGTACTTC,CASSLGGGPYEQYF
TRBV2,NA,NA,TRBJ2-3,TGTGCCAGCAGTGAACGGGCTTATACGCAGTATTTT,CASSERAYTQYF
TRBV30,NA,NA,TRBJ2-1,TGTGCCTGGGAGGAATTGTCGGGGGCGAATGAGCAGTTCTTC,CAWEELSGANEQFF
TRBV7-3,NA,TRBD2,TRBJ2-3,TGTGCCAGCAGCTCGTCCGGGACTAGTGCAGATACGCAGTATTTT,CASSSSGTSADTQYF
TRBV29-1,NA,TRBD1,TRBJ2-3,TGCAGCGCCCGGACAGGGAGCACAGATACGCAGTATTTT,CSARTGSTDTQYF
TRBV6-5,few,NA,TRBJ1-2,TGTGCCAGCACCCTAGACAGGAACTATGGCTACACCTTC,CASTLDRNYGYTF
TRBV5-1,NA,TRBD2,TRBJ2-2,TGCGCCAGCAGCTCCCCGGGAGGGGTGAACACCGGGGAGCTGTTTTTT,CASSSPGGVNTGELFF
TRBV11-3,NA,NA,TRBJ2-3,TGTGCCAGCAACACAGATACGCAGTATTTT,CASNTDTQYF
TRBV11-2,NA,NA,TRBJ2-2,TGTGCCAGCAGCTGGACAGCGAACACCGGGGAGCTGTTTTTT,CASSWTANTGELFF
TRBV9,NA,TRBD1,TRBJ2-2,TGTGCCAGCAGCGCCGGGACAGGAAACACCGGGGAGCTGTTTTTT,CASSAGTGNTGELFF
TRBV19,NA,NA,TRBJ2-2,TGTGCCAGTGGGGGGGACAGCTTTTTCACCGGGGAGCTGTTTTTT,CASGGDSFFTGELFF
TRBV30,NA,NA,TRBJ1-1,TGTGCCTGGAACAGGGACAATATGAACACTGAAGCTTTCTTT,CAWNRDNMNTEAFF